The present TCR beta chain was sequenced within a study of cytomegalovirus exposure and HLA in healthy donors. PCR used 60 Vbeta primers and 13 Jbeta primers. Produced via immunoSEQ multiplex PCR; TCRdb's table is partial and in-frame only. Of 78,000 or so clones listed, approximately 65% are singletons. V dropped 5 bases and J dropped 11; count of bases not matched to a gene: 14. Germline CDR1 reads MNHEY; CDR2 reads SVGAGI. The CDR3 totals 14 residues. This clone was found a few times. Material: PBMCs. The clonotype was recovered from a male donor in good health and CMV-seropositive. The genes are TRBV6-5 and TRBJ1-2; 7 bases match TRBD1. The CDR3 spells CASSREGQINGYTF. In DNA, the CDR3 is TGTGCCAGCAGTCGGGAGGGACAGATCAACGGGTACACCTTC.